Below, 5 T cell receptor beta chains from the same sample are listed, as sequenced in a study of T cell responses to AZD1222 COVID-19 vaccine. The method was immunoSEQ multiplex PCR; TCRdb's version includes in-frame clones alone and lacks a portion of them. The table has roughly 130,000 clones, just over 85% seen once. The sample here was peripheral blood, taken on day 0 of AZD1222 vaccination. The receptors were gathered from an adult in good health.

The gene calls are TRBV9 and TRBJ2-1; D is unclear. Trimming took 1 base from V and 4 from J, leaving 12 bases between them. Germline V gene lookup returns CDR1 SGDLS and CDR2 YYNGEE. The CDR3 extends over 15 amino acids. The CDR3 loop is CASSVSPDGYNEQFF. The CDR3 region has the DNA TGTGCCAGCAGCGTATCGCCGGACGGGTACAATGAGCAGTTCTTC.

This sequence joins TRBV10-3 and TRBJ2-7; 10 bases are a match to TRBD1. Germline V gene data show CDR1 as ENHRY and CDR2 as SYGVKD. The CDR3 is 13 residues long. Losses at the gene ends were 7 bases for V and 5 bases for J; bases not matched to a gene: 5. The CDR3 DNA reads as TGTGCCATCACCTCGGGACAGGGGAACGAGCAGTACTTC. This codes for CAITSGQGNEQYF.

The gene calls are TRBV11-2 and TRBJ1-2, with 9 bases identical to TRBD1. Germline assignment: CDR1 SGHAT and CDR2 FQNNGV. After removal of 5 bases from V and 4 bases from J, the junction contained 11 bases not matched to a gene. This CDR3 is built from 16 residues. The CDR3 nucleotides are TGTGCCAGCAGCCCATATACAGGGGGCGCGTCCTATGGCTACACCTTC. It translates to CASSPYTGGASYGYTF.

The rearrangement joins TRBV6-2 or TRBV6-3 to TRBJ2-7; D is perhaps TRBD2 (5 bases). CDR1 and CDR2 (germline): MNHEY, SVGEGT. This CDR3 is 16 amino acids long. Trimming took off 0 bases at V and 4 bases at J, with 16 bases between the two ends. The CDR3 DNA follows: TGTGCCAGCAGTTACTCAGGACGGACCGGCGGGTACGAGCAGTACTTC. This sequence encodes CASSYSGRTGGYEQYF.

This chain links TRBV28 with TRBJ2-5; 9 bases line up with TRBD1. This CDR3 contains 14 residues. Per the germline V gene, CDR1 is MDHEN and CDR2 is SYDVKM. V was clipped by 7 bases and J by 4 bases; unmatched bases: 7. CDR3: CASNRTGGRETQYF. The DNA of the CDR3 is TGTGCCAGCAATAGAACAGGGGGCCGAGAGACCCAGTACTTC.